The 19 T cell receptor beta chains in this list originate from one sample, sequenced in a study of blood T cells in healthy people across ages. A J-beta primer mix and a sample-barcoded 5' primer were used in a second PCR of about 7 to 11 cycles. TCRdb reprocessed the 5' RACE reads with MiXCR, giving one entry per CDR3 protein. The sample consists of 1.5 million to 2 million distinct CDR3 sequences, approximately 50% of them appearing once. Sequenced material: blood. Receptors originate from a woman aged 40 to 50 in good health.

The sample holds a few counts of this clonotype. The chain carries TRBV5-1 and TRBJ1-6; TRBD1 matches at 7 bases. Germline assignment: CDR1 SGHRS and CDR2 YFSETQ. This CDR3 spans 15 amino acids. V trimming: 0 bases; J trimming: 6 bases; junction bases outside the gene matches: 3. CDR3 DNA sequence: TGCGCCAGCAGCTTGGTTTCAGGGGGTAATTCACCCCTCCACTTT. The encoded protein is CASSLVSGGNSPLHF.

This clonotype was found a few times. J is TRBJ2-5 and V is TRBV7-8; weak D call: TRBD2 (6 bases). Per germline, CDR1 SGHVS and CDR2 FQNEAQ. CDR3 length equals 12 residues. Trimming shortened V by 10 bases and J by 9 bases, and 18 bases separated the two germline ends. CDR3 in DNA: TGTGCCACTGGATCGGTCAGGGAGGCCCAGTACTTC. As protein: CATGSVREAQYF.

This clonotype was observed a handful of times. This chain joins TRBV12-3 or TRBV12-4 and TRBJ2-1; TRBD1 agrees at 7 bases. V lost 7 bases and J lost 7; bases outside the gene matches: 7. This CDR3 contains 13 residues. The CDR3 region is CASNTRQGNEQFF. The CDR3 coding sequence is TGTGCCAGCAATACACGACAGGGTAATGAGCAGTTCTTC.

This rearrangement joins TRBV12-5 to TRBJ1-2, with D possibly being TRBD1 (6 bases). V was shortened by 5 bases and J by 8 bases, with 18 bases between the two germline ends. The CDR3 totals 14 residues. Germline assignment: CDR1 LGHNT and CDR2 FRNRAP. CDR3: CASGQDSRVGGYTF. The CDR3 DNA reads as TGTGCTAGTGGTCAGGACAGTCGGGTGGGCGGCTACACCTTC.

This chain links TRBV20-1 with TRBJ1-2; possible D gene TRBD1, 5 bases. The germline gives CDR1 DFQATT, CDR2 SNEGSKA (reference sequence). This CDR3 has 12 amino acids. V dropped 0 bases and J dropped 7 bases, with 9 bases sitting between them. The CDR3 sequence: CSARDRGCGYTF. The CDR3 nucleotides are TGCAGTGCTAGAGATCGGGGCTGTGGCTACACCTTC.

In its sample, this clonotype was seen many times. This chain's CDR3 is CASSPGGDQETQYF. For the CDR3, the DNA is TGTGCCAGCAGCCCTGGGGGGGACCAAGAGACCCAGTACTTC. The chain recombines TRBV18 with TRBJ2-5; 7 bases are a match to TRBD2. CDR3 size: 14 residues. V shed 8 bases, J shed 0 bases, and the junction held 6 bases outside the gene matches. The germline gives CDR1 KGHSH, CDR2 LQKENI.

The gene calls are TRBV20-1 and TRBJ2-5; D possibly corresponds to TRBD2 (6 bases). Trimming took 2 bases from V and 3 from J, leaving 16 bases between them. The length of the CDR3 is 15 residues. Looked up from germline, CDR1 is DFQATT and CDR2 is SNEGSKA (reference sequence). In DNA, the CDR3 is TGCAGTGCTAGACGCAGGACTACGTACGAAGAGACCCAGTACTTC. Its protein is CSARRRTTYEETQYF.

The chain couples TRBV5-1 to TRBJ1-1; weak D call: TRBD1 (5 bases). V shed 0 bases and J shed 7 bases, with 16 bases lying between them. The CDR3 covers 15 residues. Germline CDR1 reads SGHRS; CDR2 reads YFSETQ. The CDR3: CASSLAGPSGGEAFF. CDR3 DNA sequence: TGCGCCAGCAGCTTGGCTGGGCCTTCTGGGGGTGAAGCTTTCTTT.

The chain links TRBV15 to TRBJ2-1; TRBD2 might be the D (5 bases). The CDR3 has 12 residues. Germline assignment: CDR1 LNHNV and CDR2 YYDKDF (reference sequence). V was shortened by 5 bases and J by 8 bases, with 10 bases between the two germline ends. The CDR3 here is CATSQAGHEQFF. In DNA, the CDR3 is TGTGCCACCAGCCAGGCGGGCCATGAGCAGTTCTTC.

The chain employs TRBV5-6 and TRBJ2-3, with TRBD2 identical over 8 bases. The germline V gene encodes CDR1 SGHDT and CDR2 YYEEEE. This CDR3 has 16 residues. Trimming removed 0 bases from V and 1 base from J; junction bases left unmatched: 4. CDR3 nucleotides: TGTGCCAGCAGCTTGGCCGGGACTAGACGCACAGATACGCAGTATTTT. It encodes CASSLAGTRRTDTQYF.

This chain links TRBV12-3 or TRBV12-4 with TRBJ1-5, with unresolved D. This CDR3 has 14 residues. V was shortened by 2 bases and J by 6 bases, with 11 bases between the two germline ends. CDR3 protein: CASSLSKGIQPQHF. Here the CDR3 DNA reads TGTGCCAGCAGTTTAAGTAAGGGAATTCAGCCCCAGCATTTT.

The chain carries TRBV20-1 and TRBJ2-7, with D possibly matching TRBD1 (6 bases). V dropped 4 bases and J dropped 1 base, with 14 bases sitting between them. This CDR3 is 14 amino acids long. Germline CDR1 reads DFQATT; CDR2 reads SNEGSKA (reference sequence). The CDR3 DNA reads as TGCAGTGCTATCACGGACAGAAATTCCTACGAGCAGTACTTC. Protein: CSAITDRNSYEQYF.

The rearrangement links TRBV12-3 or TRBV12-4 to TRBJ2-1; 11 nucleotides match TRBD2. The V segment lost 7 bases and the J segment 4 bases; nucleotides outside the gene matches: 6. CDR3 size: 15 residues. The CDR3 loop reads CASIRLAGLYNEQFF. CDR3 coding DNA: TGTGCCAGCATCCGACTAGCGGGGTTATACAATGAGCAGTTCTTC.

This sequence joins TRBV20-1 and TRBJ2-4; D uncertain. The CDR3 contains 14 residues. Germline CDR1 and CDR2: DFQATT and SNEGSKA (reference sequence). V lost 3 bases to trimming and J lost 0 bases, with 9 bases between them. CDR3 DNA sequence: TGCAGTGCTAGTGATACCGGAGCCAAAAACATTCAGTACTTC. It yields the protein CSASDTGAKNIQYF.

The sample holds a few counts of this clonotype. This chain connects TRBV2 to TRBJ1-2; D call uncertain. From germline, CDR1 is SNHLY and CDR2 FYNNEI. Trimming took 6 bases from V and 7 from J, leaving 18 bases between them. The CDR3 consists of 14 residues. Here the CDR3 reads CASSTVSGSFGYTF. Written as DNA, the CDR3 is TGTGCCAGCAGCACCGTCAGCGGGAGCTTTGGCTACACCTTC.

In this sample, this clonotype turned up once. This sequence may be a read error, since a much larger clone differs from it by one base. V gene TRBV7-9 combines with J gene TRBJ2-5, with 7 bases lining up with TRBD1. In germline, CDR1 is SEHNR, CDR2 FQNEAQ (reference sequence). The CDR3 is made up of 14 amino acids. V shed 5 bases, J shed 1 base, and the junction held 4 bases outside the gene matches. Here the CDR3 DNA reads TGTGCCAGCAGCGTTACAGGGGCCCAAGAGACCCAGTACTTC. Translation: CASSVTGAQETQYF.

The chain is built from TRBV20-1 and TRBJ2-7; TRBD1 or TRBD2 may be the D gene (5 bases each). Judging by the DNA end, TRBJ2-5 fits better; the J call may be wrong. The CDR3 has 14 residues. CDR1 is DFQATT, CDR2 SNEGSKA, per germline (reference sequence). For the CDR3, the DNA is TGCAGTGCTACCCGGGACCAAAGAGGCGGGACCCAGTACTTC. It yields the protein CSATRDQRGGTQYF.

The table lists this clonotype with many counts. This chain links TRBV7-9 with TRBJ2-1; weak D call: TRBD1 (6 bases). CDR1 is SEHNR, CDR2 FQNEAQ, per germline (reference sequence). Trimming shortened V by 0 bases and J by 4 bases, and 7 bases separated the two germline ends. There are 14 residues in the CDR3. CDR3 in DNA: TGTGCCAGCAGCTTAGCCAGGGGTTACAATGAGCAGTTCTTC. Protein product: CASSLARGYNEQFF.

The chain recombines TRBV4-1 with TRBJ1-5; a possible D gene is TRBD1 (5 bases). The germline V gene has CDR1 MGHRA and CDR2 YSYEKL. This CDR3 has 19 residues. Trimming took off 2 bases at V and 2 bases at J, with 22 bases between the two ends. CDR3 bases: TGCGCCAGCAGCCAAAAAAGTTCGCTCAAGGGGACTGGCAATCAGCCCCAGCATTTT. Protein product: CASSQKSSLKGTGNQPQHF.